This T cell receptor (beta chain) originates from a study of T cell responses to AZD1222 COVID-19 vaccine. Using immunoSEQ multiplex PCR, the repertoire was profiled, and TCRdb retains in-frame clones only, with some absent. Among fewer than 100,000 clones, approximately 90% were seen once, and the ten largest hold roughly 11%. The length of the CDR3 is 9 residues. Germline CDR1 is GTSNPN and CDR2 is SVGIG (reference sequence). The germline V and J ends were trimmed by 4 bases and 9 bases, with 4 bases remaining between them. The sample here was peripheral blood, taken 28 days after the second AZD1222 dose. The receptor comes from an adult who received the AZD1222 COVID-19 vaccine. The rearrangement uses TRBV30 and TRBJ1-5; no definite D call. The CDR3 sequence: CAWTRPQHF. The CDR3 nucleotides are TGTGCCTGGACCCGGCCCCAGCATTTT. The full variable domain, in which reference TRBV30 and TRBJ1-5 provide the parts outside the CDR3, is SQTIHQWPATLVQPVGSPLSLECTVEGTSNPNLYWYRQAAGRGLQLLFYSVGIGQISSEVPQNLSASRPQDRQFILSSKKLLLSDSGFYLCAWTRPQHFGDGTRLSIL.